These 28 T cell receptor beta chains originate from one sample sequenced in a study of T cells expressing NK-cell markers. For each CDR3 protein, TCRdb gives one entry from its re-call of the 5' RACE reads, without DNA. The table counts a few hundred thousand distinct CDR3 sequences; roughly 3.5% lies in the top ten. The sequenced material came from blood T cells: a sorted CD56 or NKG2C T cell subset, CD4+ or CD8+ T cells, or bulk PBMC T cells (not recorded which). All receptors derive from a man aged 18 to 30 in good health.

The V call is TRBV10-2, the J call TRBJ2-2; TCRdb's D gene call, TRBD2, goes unchecked for lack of DNA. This CDR3 region has 15 residues. From germline, CDR1 is WSHSY and CDR2 SAAADI. The CDR3 is CASVRLAVGTGELFF.

The gene calls are TRBV20-1 and TRBJ2-3; TCRdb names TRBD2, which stays unverified in the absence of DNA. The CDR3 loop spans 15 amino acids. Per germline, CDR1 DFQATT and CDR2 SNEGSKA (reference sequence). CDR3 residues: CSATPLAGVADTQYF.

The V call is TRBV6-5, the J call TRBJ2-3. There are 15 residues in the CDR3. Germline V CDR1 and CDR2: MNHEY, SVGAGI. This chain's CDR3 is CASSRVTASTDTQYF.

The rearrangement uses TRBV12-3 or TRBV12-4 and TRBJ2-3. The CDR3 contains 15 residues. CDR3 in amino acids: CASSLVQRGTDTQYF.

The chain recombines TRBV5-1 with TRBJ2-6. The CDR3 length is 17 residues. CDR1 SGHRS and CDR2 YFSETQ come from the germline V gene. CDR3 residues: CASSLAGLNSGANVLTF.

The rearrangement links TRBV7-9 to TRBJ2-3. The CDR3 is made up of 14 amino acids. CDR1 and CDR2 from the germline V gene are SEHNR and FQNEAQ (reference sequence). CDR3 amino acids: CASSLAGLPDTQYF.

The gene calls are TRBV5-1 and TRBJ2-1; TCRdb's assignment of TRBD2 cannot be checked, as there is no DNA. Germline assignment: CDR1 SGHRS and CDR2 YFSETQ. The CDR3 covers 15 residues. CDR3 region: CASSDGTSGRDEQFF.

This sequence joins TRBV27 and TRBJ2-7; lacking DNA, the TRBD2 call made by TCRdb goes unchecked. Germline V gene data show CDR1 as MNHEY and CDR2 as SMNVEV (reference sequence). This CDR3 contains 16 residues. CDR3 sequence reads: CASSLLAATSSYEQYF.

This chain connects TRBV28 to TRBJ2-5; the D gene TCRdb calls, TRBD2, cannot be checked with no DNA. This CDR3 has 16 amino acids. Germline V lookup: CDR1 MDHEN, CDR2 SYDVKM. CDR3 sequence: CASSSVAGPLGGTQYF.

The rearrangement joins TRBV6-5 to TRBJ2-7; TCRdb's D call of TRBD1 is untestable without DNA. Germline CDR1 and CDR2: MNHEY and SVGAGI. The CDR3 consists of 16 residues. CDR3 amino acids: CASSYLTGDRGGEQYF.

The V gene is TRBV28, the J gene TRBJ2-3. The CDR3 totals 15 residues. Per the germline V gene, CDR1 is MDHEN and CDR2 is SYDVKM. The CDR3 is CASSLFGAGTDTQYF.

J is TRBJ2-7 and V is TRBV11-2; the TCRdb D gene call, TRBD2, has no DNA to confirm it. The CDR3 loop spans 16 amino acids. The germline gives CDR1 SGHAT, CDR2 FQNNGV. CDR3 in amino acids: CASSLDPGGRVYEQYF.

The CDR3 spells CSVRGISPLPEQYF. The rearrangement uses TRBV29-1 and TRBJ2-7; the D gene TCRdb calls, TRBD2, cannot be checked with no DNA. CDR3 length equals 14 residues. CDR1 and CDR2 (germline): SQVTM, ANQGSEA.

The rearrangement joins TRBV11-2 to TRBJ2-2. This CDR3 has 16 residues. The germline CDR1 and CDR2 sequences are SGHAT and FQNNGV. CDR3 sequence reads: CASSLVEIANTGELFF. The full variable domain, completed using reference TRBV11-2 and TRBJ2-2, is EAGVAQSPRYKIIEKRQSVAFWCNPISGHATLYWYQQILGQGPKLLIQFQNNGVVDDSQLPKDRFSAERLKGVDSTLKIQPAKLEDSAVYLCASSLVEIANTGELFFGEGSRLTVL.

The gene calls are TRBV12-2 and TRBJ2-7. TRBV12-2 is termed a pseudogene. This CDR3 is built from 12 residues. This CDR3 reads CASRDSYYEQYF.

The CDR3 loop is CASTRARGDTQYF. The chain is built from TRBV2 and TRBJ2-3; the D gene TCRdb calls, TRBD2, cannot be checked with no DNA. The CDR3 spans 13 residues. Germline lookup yields CDR1 SNHLY and CDR2 FYNNEI. The variable domain in full, with the rest retrieved from reference TRBV2 and TRBJ2-3, is EPEVTQTPSHQVTQMGQEVILRCVPISNHLYFYWYRQILGQKVEFLVSFYNNEISEKSEIFDDQFSVERPDGSNFTLKIRSTKLEDSAMYFCASTRARGDTQYFGPGTRLTVL.

The V gene is TRBV5-1, the J gene TRBJ2-1; the D gene TCRdb calls, TRBD1, cannot be checked with no DNA. The CDR3 runs 17 residues. Per germline, CDR1 SGHRS and CDR2 YFSETQ. The CDR3 protein is CASSFSEFPGPINEQFF.

CDR3 sequence reads: CSASVGGRDTGELFF. This sequence joins TRBV20-1 and TRBJ2-2; there is no DNA to check the TCRdb D call of TRBD2. The CDR3 has 15 residues. The germline V gene has CDR1 DFQATT and CDR2 SNEGSKA (reference sequence).

The chain couples TRBV11-2 to TRBJ2-2; TCRdb proposes TRBD1, but this gene call is untestable without DNA. CDR1 and CDR2 from the germline V gene are SGHAT and FQNNGV. The length of the CDR3 is 16 residues. Here the CDR3 reads CASSFYRGLNTGELFF.

This chain uses TRBV7-2 with TRBJ1-1; TCRdb selects TRBD1, and the lack of DNA leaves this call unchecked. The CDR3 contains 17 residues. CDR1 is SGHTA, CDR2 FQGNSA, per germline. CDR3 region: CASSSRDRVRVNTEAFF.

V gene TRBV12-3 or TRBV12-4 combines with J gene TRBJ2-3; the D gene TCRdb calls, TRBD2, cannot be checked with no DNA. This CDR3 region has 18 residues. The chain's CDR3 is CASSFWPGGLASTDTQYF.

V and J are TRBV6-6 and TRBJ1-2; TCRdb picks TRBD1, but there is no DNA to check that call. The CDR3 is 12 residues long. Germline V gives CDR1 MNHNY, CDR2 SVGAGI (reference sequence). The CDR3 region is CASTQGAGGYTF.

The V call is TRBV20-1, the J call TRBJ1-4; TCRdb selects TRBD1, and the lack of DNA leaves this call unchecked. Germline lookup yields CDR1 DFQATT and CDR2 SNEGSKA (reference sequence). This CDR3 comprises 15 residues. CDR3 protein: CSARGLTGALEKLFF.

CDR3 residues: CAQQDFTGELFF. The V call is TRBV7-6, the J call TRBJ2-2; absent DNA, TCRdb's TRBD1 call cannot be checked. This CDR3 region has 12 residues. CDR1 and CDR2 from the germline V gene are SGHVS and FNYEAQ.

This rearrangement joins TRBV28 to TRBJ1-5; as DNA is missing, the TRBD1 call by TCRdb cannot be tested. The CDR3 has 17 residues. Germline V gene sequence: CDR1 MDHEN, CDR2 SYDVKM. The CDR3 here is CASSLFLFPGTGQPQHF.

The chain carries TRBV27 and TRBJ1-5; TCRdb returns TRBD1, unconfirmable since there is no DNA. Germline CDR1 is MNHEY and CDR2 is SMNVEV (reference sequence). This CDR3 region has 19 residues. This CDR3 reads CASSLRGAGGRYSNQPQHF.

This sequence joins TRBV20-1 and TRBJ2-2; TCRdb returns TRBD2, unconfirmable since there is no DNA. Germline loops: CDR1 DFQATT, CDR2 SNEGSKA (reference sequence). The CDR3 has 15 amino acids. CDR3 sequence: CSARDGSGRTGELFF.

The rearrangement links TRBV10-3 to TRBJ2-1; the D gene TCRdb calls, TRBD2, cannot be checked with no DNA. In germline, CDR1 is ENHRY, CDR2 SYGVKD. The CDR3 runs 16 residues. The CDR3 spells CAISKSGLAGIDEQFF.